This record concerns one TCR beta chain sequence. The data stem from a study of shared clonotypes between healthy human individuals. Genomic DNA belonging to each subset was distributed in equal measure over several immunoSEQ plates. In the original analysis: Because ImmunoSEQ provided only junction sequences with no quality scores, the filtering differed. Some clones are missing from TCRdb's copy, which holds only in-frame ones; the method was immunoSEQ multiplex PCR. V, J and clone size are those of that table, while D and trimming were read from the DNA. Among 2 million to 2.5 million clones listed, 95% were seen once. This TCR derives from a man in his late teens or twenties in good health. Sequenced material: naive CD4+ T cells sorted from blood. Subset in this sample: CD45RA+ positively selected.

The CDR3 protein is CASSQLSSGWGEQYF. The CDR3 bases are TGTGCCAGCAGCCAATTGTCGTCAGGGTGGGGCGAGCAGTACTTC. This chain connects TRBV14 to TRBJ2-7; possible D gene TRBD1, 5 bases. Trimming pared 2 bases from V and 6 bases from J, leaving 17 bases between. This CDR3 spans 15 amino acids. Germline CDR1 SGHDN, CDR2 FVKESK.